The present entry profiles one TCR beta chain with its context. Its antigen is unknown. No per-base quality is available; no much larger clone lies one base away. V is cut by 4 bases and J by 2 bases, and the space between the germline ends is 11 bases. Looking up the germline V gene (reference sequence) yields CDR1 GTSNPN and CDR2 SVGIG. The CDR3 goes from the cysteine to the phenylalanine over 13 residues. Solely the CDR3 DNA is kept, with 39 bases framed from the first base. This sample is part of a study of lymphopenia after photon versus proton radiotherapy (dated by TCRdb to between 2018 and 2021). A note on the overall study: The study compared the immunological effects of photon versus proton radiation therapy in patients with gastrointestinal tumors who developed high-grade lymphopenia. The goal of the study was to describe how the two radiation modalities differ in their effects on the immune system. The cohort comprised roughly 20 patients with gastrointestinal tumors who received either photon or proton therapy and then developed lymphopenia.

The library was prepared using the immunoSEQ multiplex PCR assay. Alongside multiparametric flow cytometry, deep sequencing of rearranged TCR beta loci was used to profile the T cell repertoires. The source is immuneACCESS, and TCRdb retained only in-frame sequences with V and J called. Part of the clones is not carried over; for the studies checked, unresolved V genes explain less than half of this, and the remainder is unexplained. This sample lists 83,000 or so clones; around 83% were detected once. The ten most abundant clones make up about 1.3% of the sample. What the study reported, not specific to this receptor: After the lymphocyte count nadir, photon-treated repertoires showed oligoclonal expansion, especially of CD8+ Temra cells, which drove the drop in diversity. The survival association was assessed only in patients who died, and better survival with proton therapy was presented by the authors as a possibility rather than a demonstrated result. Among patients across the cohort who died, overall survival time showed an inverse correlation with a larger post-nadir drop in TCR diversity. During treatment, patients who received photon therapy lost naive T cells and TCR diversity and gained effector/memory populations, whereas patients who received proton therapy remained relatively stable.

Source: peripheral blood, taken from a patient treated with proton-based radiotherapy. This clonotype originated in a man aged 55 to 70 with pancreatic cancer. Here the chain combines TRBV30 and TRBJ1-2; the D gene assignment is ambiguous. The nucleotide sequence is TGTGCCTGGACTCCGGGATCCAACTATGGCTACACCTTC. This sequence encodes CAWTPGSNYGYTF.